Described below is a single T cell receptor (beta chain) sequence and its context. Its antigen is not identified. This sample was taken from a study of cytomegalovirus exposure and HLA in healthy donors. Study-wide background: Tens of millions of unique TCRs, all from HLA-typed donors, were included in an early release of the data.

Researchers ran the PCR with 60 Vbeta and 13 Jbeta primers. Here immunoSEQ multiplex PCR was the method, and the copy in TCRdb shows in-frame clones only, minus some. The table lists roughly 180,000 clones, 80% of them singletons. Study-level findings and limits: Follow-up analysis found HLA locus-dependent TCR association rates, highest for DRB1 and lowest for HLA-C. Association of a missense DCLRE1C variant with TCR beta V- and J-gene trimming was reported in a later analysis.

The CDR3 spans 13 residues. Germline CDR1 is GTSNPN and CDR2 is SVGIG (reference sequence). Trimming removed 1 base from V and 5 bases from J, with 10 bases in between. The gene calls are TRBV30 and TRBJ2-3; D might be TRBD1 (7 bases). The TCR originated in a young woman in good health and CMV-seronegative. Material for sequencing was PBMCs. The CDR3 sequence is CAWSAGGQDTQYF. As DNA, the CDR3 is TGTGCCTGGAGTGCAGGGGGGCAAGATACGCAGTATTTT.